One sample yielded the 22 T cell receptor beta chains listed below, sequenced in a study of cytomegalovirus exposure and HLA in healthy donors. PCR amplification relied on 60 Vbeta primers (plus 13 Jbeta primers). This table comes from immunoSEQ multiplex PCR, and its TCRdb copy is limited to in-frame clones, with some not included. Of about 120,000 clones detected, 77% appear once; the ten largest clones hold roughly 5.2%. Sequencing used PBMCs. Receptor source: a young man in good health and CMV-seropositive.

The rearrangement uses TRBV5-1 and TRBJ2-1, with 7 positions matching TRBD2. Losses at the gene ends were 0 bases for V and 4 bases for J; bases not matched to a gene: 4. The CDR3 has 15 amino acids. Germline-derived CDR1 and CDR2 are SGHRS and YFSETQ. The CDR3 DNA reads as TGCGCCAGCAGCTTGGCTGTGGGGGGGTACAATGAGCAGTTCTTC. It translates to CASSLAVGGYNEQFF.

The CDR3 nucleotides are TGCGCCAGCAGCTCCTCCTCTAGCGGTGCAACCTACGAGCAGTACTTC. Its translation is CASSSSSSGATYEQYF. The rearrangement joins TRBV5-1 to TRBJ2-7; 7 bases are shared with TRBD2. CDR1 is SGHRS and CDR2 is YFSETQ in the germline V gene. V lost 3 bases and J lost 2; bases outside the gene matches: 11. The CDR3 loop spans 16 amino acids. Drawing the rest from reference TRBV5-1 and TRBJ2-7, the complete variable domain is KAGVTQTPRYLIKTRGQQVTLSCSPISGHRSVSWYQQTPGQGLQFLFEYFSETQRNKGNFPGRFSGRQFSNSRSEMNVSTLELGDSALYLCASSSSSSGATYEQYFGPGTRLTVT.

DNA for the CDR3: TGTGCCACCTCTGACAGGGGGTATGGAAACACCATATATTTT. This codes for CATSDRGYGNTIYF. J is TRBJ1-3 and V is TRBV19; the match to TRBD1 covers 9 bases. CDR1 is LNHDA and CDR2 is SQIVND in the germline V gene (reference sequence). The CDR3 is 14 residues long. Germline trimming cut 10 bases from V and 3 bases from J; bases unmatched to any gene: 7.

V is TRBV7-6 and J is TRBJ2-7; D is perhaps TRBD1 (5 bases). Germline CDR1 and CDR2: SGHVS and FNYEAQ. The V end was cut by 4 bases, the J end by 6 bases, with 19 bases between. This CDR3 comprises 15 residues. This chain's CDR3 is CASSWSGSQGAEQYF. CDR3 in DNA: TGTGCCAGCAGCTGGTCCGGGTCACAAGGGGCCGAGCAGTACTTC.

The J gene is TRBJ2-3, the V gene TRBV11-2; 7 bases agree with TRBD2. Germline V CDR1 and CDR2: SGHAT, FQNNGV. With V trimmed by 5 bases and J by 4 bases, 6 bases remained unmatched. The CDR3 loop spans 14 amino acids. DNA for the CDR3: TGTGCCAGCAGCAAGCGGGATGGTTCAGATACGCAGTATTTT. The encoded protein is CASSKRDGSDTQYF.

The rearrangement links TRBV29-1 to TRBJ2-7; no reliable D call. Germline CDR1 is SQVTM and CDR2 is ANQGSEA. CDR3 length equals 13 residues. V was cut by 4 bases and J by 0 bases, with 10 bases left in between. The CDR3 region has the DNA TGCAGCGTTGTTCCAGAAGACTCCTACGAGCAGTACTTC. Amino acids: CSVVPEDSYEQYF.

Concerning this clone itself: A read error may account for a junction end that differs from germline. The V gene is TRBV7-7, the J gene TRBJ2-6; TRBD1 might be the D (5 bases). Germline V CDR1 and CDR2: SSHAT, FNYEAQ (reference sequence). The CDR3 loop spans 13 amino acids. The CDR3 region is CASRDSGANVLTF. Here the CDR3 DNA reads TGTGCTAGCAGAGACAGTGGGGCCAACGTCCTGACTTTC.

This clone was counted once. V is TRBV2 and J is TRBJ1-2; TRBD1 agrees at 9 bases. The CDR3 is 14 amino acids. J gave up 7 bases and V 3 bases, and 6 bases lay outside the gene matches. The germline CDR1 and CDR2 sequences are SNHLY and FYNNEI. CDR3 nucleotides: TGTGCCAGCAGTGAGCGGACAGGGGATGTTGGCTACACCTTC. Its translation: CASSERTGDVGYTF.

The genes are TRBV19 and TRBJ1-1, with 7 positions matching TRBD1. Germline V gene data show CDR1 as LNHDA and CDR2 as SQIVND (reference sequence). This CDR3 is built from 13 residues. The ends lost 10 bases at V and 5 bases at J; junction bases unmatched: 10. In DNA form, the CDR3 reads TGTGCCACCATACAGGGGAAACGAACTGAAGCTTTCTTT. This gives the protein CATIQGKRTEAFF.

This CDR3 reads CASSQGFGRGTEAFF. CDR3 in DNA: TGCGCCAGCAGCCAAGGTTTTGGCAGGGGAACTGAAGCTTTCTTT. The chain is built from TRBV4-1 and TRBJ1-1; a possible D gene is TRBD1 (6 bases). The CDR3 totals 15 residues. Germline CDR1 and CDR2: MGHRA and YSYEKL. V shed 1 base and J shed 5 bases, with 14 bases lying between them.

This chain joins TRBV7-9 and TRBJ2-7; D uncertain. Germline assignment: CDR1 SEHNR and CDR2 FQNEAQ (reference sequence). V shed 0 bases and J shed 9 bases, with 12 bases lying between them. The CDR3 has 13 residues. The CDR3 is CASSLAALPGQYF. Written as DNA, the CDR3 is TGTGCCAGCAGCTTAGCAGCACTACCGGGGCAGTACTTC.

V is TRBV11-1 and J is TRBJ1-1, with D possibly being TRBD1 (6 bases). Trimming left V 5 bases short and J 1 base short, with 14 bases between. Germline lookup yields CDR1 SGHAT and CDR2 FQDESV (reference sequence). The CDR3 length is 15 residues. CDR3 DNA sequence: TGTGCCAGCAGCCAGGGCAGGGGTTCGAACACTGAAGCTTTCTTT. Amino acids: CASSQGRGSNTEAFF.

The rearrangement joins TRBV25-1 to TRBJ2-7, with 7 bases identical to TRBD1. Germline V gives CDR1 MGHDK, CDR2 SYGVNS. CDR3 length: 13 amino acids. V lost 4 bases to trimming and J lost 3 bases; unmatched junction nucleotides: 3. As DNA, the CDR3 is TGTGCCAGCAGTGTGACAGGGAGCTACGAGCAGTACTTC. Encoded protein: CASSVTGSYEQYF.

The CDR3 nucleotides read TGTGCCAGCAGCCCCGGCGGACAGGGCGAAGCTTTCTTT. Its protein is CASSPGGQGEAFF. This rearrangement joins TRBV7-6 to TRBJ1-1, with 8 bases lining up with TRBD1. The CDR3 totals 13 residues. CDR1 SGHVS and CDR2 FNYEAQ come from the germline V gene. V shed 5 bases and J 8 bases; nucleotides not matched to a gene: 7.

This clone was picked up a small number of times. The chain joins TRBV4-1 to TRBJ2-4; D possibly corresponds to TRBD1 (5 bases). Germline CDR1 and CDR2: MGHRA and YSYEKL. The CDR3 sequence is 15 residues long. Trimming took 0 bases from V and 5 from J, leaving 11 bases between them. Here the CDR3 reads CASSQEGATQNIQYF. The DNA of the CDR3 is TGCGCCAGCAGCCAAGAAGGGGCAACCCAAAACATTCAGTACTTC.

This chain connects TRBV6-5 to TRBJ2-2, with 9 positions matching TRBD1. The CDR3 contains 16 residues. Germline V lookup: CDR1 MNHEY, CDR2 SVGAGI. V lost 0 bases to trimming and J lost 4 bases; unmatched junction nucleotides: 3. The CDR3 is CASSYSGQGSTGELFF. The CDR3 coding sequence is TGTGCCAGCAGTTACTCAGGACAGGGGTCCACCGGGGAGCTGTTTTTT.

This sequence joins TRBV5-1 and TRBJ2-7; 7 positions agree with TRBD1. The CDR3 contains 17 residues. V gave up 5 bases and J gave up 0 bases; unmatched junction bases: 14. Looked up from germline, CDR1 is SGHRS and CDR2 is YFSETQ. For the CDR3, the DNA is TGCGCCAGCAGTTTTTCGACCAGGGGGTTTACCTCCTACGAGCAGTACTTC. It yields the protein CASSFSTRGFTSYEQYF.

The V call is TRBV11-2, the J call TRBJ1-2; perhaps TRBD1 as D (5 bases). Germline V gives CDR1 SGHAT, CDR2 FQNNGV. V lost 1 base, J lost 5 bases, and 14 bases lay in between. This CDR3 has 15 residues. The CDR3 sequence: CASSLGPPGTYGYTF. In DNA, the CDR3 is TGTGCCAGCAGCTTAGGGCCTCCGGGGACTTATGGCTACACCTTC. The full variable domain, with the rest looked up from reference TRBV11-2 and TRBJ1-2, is EAGVAQSPRYKIIEKRQSVAFWCNPISGHATLYWYQQILGQGPKLLIQFQNNGVVDDSQLPKDRFSAERLKGVDSTLKIQPAKLEDSAVYLCASSLGPPGTYGYTFGSGTRLTVV.

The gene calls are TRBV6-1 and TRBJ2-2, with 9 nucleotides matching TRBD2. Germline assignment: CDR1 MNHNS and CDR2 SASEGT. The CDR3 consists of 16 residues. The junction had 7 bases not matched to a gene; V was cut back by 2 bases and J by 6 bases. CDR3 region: CASSEYGTSYPGELFF. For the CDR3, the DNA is TGTGCCAGCAGTGAATACGGGACTAGCTATCCCGGGGAGCTGTTTTTT.

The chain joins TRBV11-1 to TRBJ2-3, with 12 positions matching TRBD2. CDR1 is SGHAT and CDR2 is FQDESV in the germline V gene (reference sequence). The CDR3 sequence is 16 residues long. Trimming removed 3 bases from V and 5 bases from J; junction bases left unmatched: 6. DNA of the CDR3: TGTGCCAGCAGCTTGACTAGCGGGGGCCCCGGAGATACGCAGTATTTT. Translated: CASSLTSGGPGDTQYF.

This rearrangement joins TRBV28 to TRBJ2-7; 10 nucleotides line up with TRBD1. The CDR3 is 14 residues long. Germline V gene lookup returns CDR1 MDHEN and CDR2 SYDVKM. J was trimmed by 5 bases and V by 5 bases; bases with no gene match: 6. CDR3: CASSQWTGGNEQYF. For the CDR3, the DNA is TGTGCCAGCAGTCAGTGGACAGGGGGGAACGAGCAGTACTTC. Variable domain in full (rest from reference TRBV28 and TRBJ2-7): DVKVTQSSRYLVKRTGEKVFLECVQDMDHENMFWYRQDPGLGLRLIYFSYDVKMKEKGDIPEGYSVSREKKERFSLILESASTNQTSMYLCASSQWTGGNEQYFGPGTRLTVT.

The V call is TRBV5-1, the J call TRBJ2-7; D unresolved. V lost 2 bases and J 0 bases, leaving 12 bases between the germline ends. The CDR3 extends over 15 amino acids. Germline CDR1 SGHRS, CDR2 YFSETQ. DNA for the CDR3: TGCGCCAGCAGCTTCGGCTTTAGGAGCTCCTACGAGCAGTACTTC. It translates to CASSFGFRSSYEQYF.